This T cell receptor (beta chain) was sequenced for a study of T cells in Graves' hyperthyroidism and ophthalmopathy. It was RNA transcripts that yielded the amplified TCR beta CDR3 regions. Primed by the HTBI set, a first-round RT-PCR was run on the TCR CDR3. One entry per CDR3 protein results from TCRdb running MiXCR on the multiplex PCR reads. The table shows more than 300,000 distinct CDR3 sequences, with about 15% occurring only once. V was trimmed by 0 bases and J by 7 bases, leaving 6 bases between them. Germline V CDR1 and CDR2: LGHDT, YNNKEL (reference sequence). The CDR3 length is 13 residues. Hyperthyroidism patients were newly diagnosed, had disease duration under 2 months, and were aged 18 to 65 years.

This chain uses TRBV3-1 with TRBJ2-2; D is unresolved. Sequencing was performed on blood. The TCR sequence derives from a woman aged 60-75 years with Graves' hyperthyroidism. This CDR3 is CASSQDGVGELFF. The CDR3 DNA sequence: TGTGCCAGCAGCCAAGACGGAGTCGGGGAGCTGTTTTTT.